Detailed here is one T cell receptor (beta chain). Its binding antigen is unknown. A read error may produce the germline difference seen at one junction end. Without any cell sorting, total RNA and DNA were co-extracted from roughly 18-30 mg of bulk tissue using the AllPrep DNA/RNA mini kit. Surgical resection was performed in China between 2015 and early 2016 on four or five patients with histopathologically diagnosed primary liver carcinoma. At the time of sampling, the patients had chronic HBV infection and had not received any treatment. Five spatially separated regions were sampled from each tumor: the superior, inferior, left-lateral and right-lateral poles, plus the tumor centre. More than 75% viable tumor cells were found by histology in every tumor sample. Each fresh piece of tumor and adjacent tissue was cut in two, with one half stored in RNAlater at -80 degrees C and the other half sent for histology.

TCRbeta-specific cDNA was reverse-transcribed from 500 ng total RNA using a constant-region primer and ProtoScript II reverse transcriptase. Three nested multiplex PCR rounds, following a slightly modified ARM-PCR procedure, were used to build the TCRbeta libraries. Sample barcodes and Illumina adapters were attached in a final 25-cycle PCR using Deep VentR polymerase. Before sequencing, amplicons of 200-500 bp were purified from gel using a QIAquick gel extraction kit. An Illumina HiSeq 2500 was used to sequence the TCRbeta amplicons, generating 250-bp paired-end reads. Regarding the original processing steps: To recover full CDR3 sequences, reads were quality-trimmed using Trimmomatic v0.33 and paired reads were then merged using FLASH v1.2.11. V, D and J germline segments were assigned to the rearranged TCRbeta sequences using MiGEC v1.2.1b. VDJtools v1.0.0 computed clonotype statistics and Shannon-Wiener diversity indices. Except for diversity analysis, only each sample's 250 most abundant clonotypes were used in subsequent analyses to reduce sampling bias. TCRdb applied fastp at Q25 and MiXCR to the public reads, then kept only in-frame beta chains. Records with the same CDR3 protein are collapsed into one entry carrying the most frequent genes and DNA. Here the V and J calls rest on TCRdb's processing, not on the authors' analysis. In all, the sample holds 100,000 or so distinct CDR3 sequences, and around two thirds of those were seen once. About 9.2% of the sample goes to the ten largest clones.

These data belong to a study of tumor-infiltrating lymphocytes in primary liver carcinoma (dated by TCRdb to 2016 to 2017). About the full investigation: The five patients, three men and two women aged 30 to 69 years, had hepatocellular carcinoma (four) or combined HCC and intrahepatic cholangiocarcinoma (one). TCRbeta repertoire sequencing covered 35 specimens from 5 patients: 25 tumor regions, 5 adjacent noncancerous liver tissues and 5 peripheral blood samples. Roughly 3.5 to 7.5 million productive TCRbeta reads were obtained per sample, and no significant difference in read depth was found between tissue types. To link TCRbeta repertoire diversity to the local molecular phenotype, the approximately 24 tumor region samples were profiled with Agilent mRNA microarrays. Technical replicate repertoires showed high reproducibility, with mean shared-clone rates around 0.9 and correlation coefficients above 0.95. The study combined TCRbeta repertoire sequencing, expression microarrays and whole-exome sequencing across five regions of each liver tumor, with adjacent normal tissue and blood. Tumors of the five patients were stage T1-T3 N0M0 with maximum diameters of 4.2 to 10 cm. Summary of the overall study and its limitations: Because sequencing covered only the TCR beta chain and unpaired alpha chains were not captured, true repertoire diversity is likely underestimated. Pairs of tumor regions showed greater repertoire overlap (mean 36%) than tumor-adjacent pairs (about 17%) or tumor-blood pairs (approximately 15%), which is consistent with antigen-driven expansion. Compared with blood, tumors had a significantly larger share of the repertoire taken up by the top 250 clones (p = 0.039). Just about 7.5-25% of top clones turned up in all five regions of a tumor, which suggests spatial heterogeneity among tumor-infiltrating T cells. Because the samples were bulk and unsorted, CD4+ and CD8+ T cell repertoires could not be compared. With just a handful of patients in the study, the authors point out that the findings should be validated in a larger study.

The specimen sequenced was liver tumor tissue from sampling region 5. Read against the paper, the sample's cell subset or site label means: tumor region T5, tumor centre. The TCR originated in a woman aged 55 to 70 with primary liver carcinoma and hepatitis B virus infection.

The nucleotides read TGTGCTAGCAGCTCAGAACCAGTAGTGTCCCAGCATTTT. Translated, this is CASSSEPVVSQHF. The chain is assembled from TRBV11-2 and TRBJ1-5, with an unclear D gene assignment. The CDR3 covers 13 residues, taking in both the cysteine and the phenylalanine. The only DNA kept is the CDR3, 39 bases in frame from the first base. CDR1 and CDR2, per the germline V gene, are SGHAT and FQNNGV.